The present T cell receptor (beta chain) was sequenced within a study of control samples from healthy donors and cancer patients (dated by TCRdb to 2019 to 2021). Worth noting for this clone: Its antigen is not yet known. Per-base qualities were not stored, and no clone one base away is much larger.

V and J lose 2 bases and 0 bases, and a span of 11 bases separates them. CDR1 SEHNR and CDR2 FQNEAQ are derived from the germline V gene (reference sequence). The CDR3 covers 16 residues, taking in both the cysteine and the phenylalanine. The CDR3 DNA has 48 bases and is translated from base 1. Receptor amplification or capture employed the immunoSEQ multiplex PCR assay. TCRdb stores this immuneACCESS table with in-frame sequences only. Part of the clones is absent; in the studies checked, under half of the shortfall reflects unresolved V genes, and no reason is known for the rest. The sample records about 140,000 clones, 80% to 95% of which are singletons. Approximately 10% of the sample is in the top ten clones.

This TCR was recovered from a young man in good health. The chain was built from TRBV7-9 and TRBJ2-1, with no confidently assigned D gene. Sample: blood. The DNA reads as follows: TGTGCCAGCAGCTTAATCCCATCTAGCTCCTACAATGAGCAGTTCTTC. Its protein is CASSLIPSSSYNEQFF.